This TCR beta chain was recorded in a study of T cell responses to AZD1222 COVID-19 vaccine. For this clone: The antigen remains undetermined.

The germline V gene has CDR1 MDHEN and CDR2 SYDVKM. With V trimmed by 4 bases and J by 3 bases, 3 bases remained unmatched. CDR3 length equals 15 residues. This table comes from immunoSEQ multiplex PCR, and its TCRdb copy is limited to in-frame clones, with some not included. This table has 130,000 or so clones, 75% to 95% appearing once. Study-level results: Two AZD1222 administrations were followed by greater Spike-specific TCR breadth and depth. Clonal diversity may have been underestimated in mostly white British donors. The study sampled repertoires only after the peak T cell response.

The clonotype was recovered from an adult who received the MenACWY meningococcal vaccine as a control. The chain joins TRBV28 to TRBJ2-1, with 10 bases fitting TRBD2. The sample in question was peripheral blood, obtained 28 days after the second dose of the MenACWY control vaccine. The CDR3 nucleotides read TGTGCCAGCAGTTCGGGACTAGCGCACTACAATGAGCAGTTCTTC. Translation: CASSSGLAHYNEQFF.